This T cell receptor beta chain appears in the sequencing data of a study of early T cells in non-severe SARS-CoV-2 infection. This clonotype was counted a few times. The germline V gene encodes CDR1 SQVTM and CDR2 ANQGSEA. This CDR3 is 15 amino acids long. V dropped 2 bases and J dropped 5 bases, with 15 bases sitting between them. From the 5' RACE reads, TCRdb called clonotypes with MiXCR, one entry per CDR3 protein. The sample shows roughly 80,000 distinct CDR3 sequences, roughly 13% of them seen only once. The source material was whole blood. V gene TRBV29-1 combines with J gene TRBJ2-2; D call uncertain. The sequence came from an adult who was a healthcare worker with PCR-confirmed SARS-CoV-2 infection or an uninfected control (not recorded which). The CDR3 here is CSVELSVPETGELFF. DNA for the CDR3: TGCAGCGTTGAACTGTCGGTCCCGGAAACCGGGGAGCTGTTTTTT.